This T cell receptor beta chain was sequenced for a study of blood T cells in healthy people across ages. The study, taken as a whole, reports: TCR beta diversity per million T cells fell roughly linearly with age. The study found more naive CD4+ cells and higher diversity in long-lived than aged donors. With unsorted PBMCs, a conclusive comparison of naive versus antigen-experienced cells was not possible.

Germline V CDR1 and CDR2: DFQATT, SNEGSKA (reference sequence). This CDR3 contains 14 residues. Then a second PCR, running about 6 to 11 cycles, was carried out with a sample-barcoded 5' primer and a J-beta primer mix. The yield of each sample was at least 3 million CDR3-containing paired-end reads. One entry per CDR3 protein results from TCRdb running MiXCR on the 5' RACE reads. In the table there are about 1.4 million distinct CDR3 sequences, around 55% of which are singletons. About this clonotype itself: Its antigen is unknown. The junction and the germline gene differ at one end; a read error may be behind it.

The chain is built from TRBV20-1 and TRBJ2-5; 7 bases fit TRBD2. The J call may be incorrect, as the DNA end agrees better with TRBJ2-7. This receptor was obtained from a man younger than 35 in good health. The sample comprised blood. The CDR3 protein is CGAVGVGASGEQYF. CDR3 DNA sequence: TGCGGTGCGGTGGGTGTAGGGGCTAGCGGCGAGCAGTACTTC.